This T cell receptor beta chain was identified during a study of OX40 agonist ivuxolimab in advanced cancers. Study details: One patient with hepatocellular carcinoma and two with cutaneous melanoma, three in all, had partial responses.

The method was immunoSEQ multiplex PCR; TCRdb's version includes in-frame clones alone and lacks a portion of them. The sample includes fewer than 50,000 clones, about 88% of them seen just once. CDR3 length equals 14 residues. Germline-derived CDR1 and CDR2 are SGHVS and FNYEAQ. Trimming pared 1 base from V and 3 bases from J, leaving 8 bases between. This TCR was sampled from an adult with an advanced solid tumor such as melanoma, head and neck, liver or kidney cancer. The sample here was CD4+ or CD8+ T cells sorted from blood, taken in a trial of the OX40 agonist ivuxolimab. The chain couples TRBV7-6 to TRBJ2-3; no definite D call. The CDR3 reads CASSLVGRTDTQYF. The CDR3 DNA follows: TGTGCCAGCAGCTTAGTAGGAAGAACAGATACGCAGTATTTT.